A single sample is the source of the 3 T cell receptor beta chains below, sequenced in a study of regulatory T cells in long-lasting Graves disease listed by TCRdb under 2021. The protocol used for the library was multiplex PCR. For sequencing, an Illumina HiSeq 4000 was employed. iRepertoire HTBI primers and Arm-PCR amplification of CDR3 regions were used to construct TCR beta libraries. TCRdb reanalyzed the raw reads on its own, using fastp at Q25 for trimming and MiXCR for clone calling, and kept in-frame beta chains. Each record represents a unique CDR3 protein, reported with the most common genes and DNA among its rows. Present in this sample are fewer than 400,000 distinct CDR3 sequences, around 20% of which were seen just once. Approximately 31% of the sample belongs to the ten largest clones. Taken with the paper, the label for time point translates to: persistent/refractory GD, antithyroid drugs over 5 years with positive TRAb. For both TCR sequencing and RNA sequencing, RNA was extracted from PBMCs using TRIzol.

The sequencing here drew on peripheral blood mononuclear cells (PBMCs), taken when the disease was refractory, from a patient treated with antithyroid drugs. The receptors were gathered from a female donor with Graves disease.

The rearrangement uses TRBV3-1 and TRBJ2-2; weak D call: TRBD2 (6 bases). V was clipped by 8 bases and J by 5 bases, with 15 bases between them. Germline loops: CDR1 LGHDT, CDR2 YNNKEL (reference sequence). The CDR3 is 14 amino acids. The CDR3 region is CASGPARETGELFF. DNA of the CDR3: TGTGCCAGCGGACCCGCACGGGAGACCGGGGAGCTGTTTTTT.

This clonotype has a count of ten or more. The chain combines TRBV11-2 with TRBJ1-1; D not resolved. The CDR3 covers 15 residues. The ends were cut back, 5 bases at V and 0 bases at J, with 13 bases in the middle. Germline V gene lookup returns CDR1 SGHAT and CDR2 FQNNGV. Written as DNA, the CDR3 is TGTGCCAGCAGCCGCGCAAGGTTCATGAACACTGAAGCTTTCTTT. Its protein is CASSRARFMNTEAFF.

This clonotype was seen at least ten times. The CDR3 loop reads CASSRAWGETQYF. The CDR3 DNA reads TGTGCCAGCAGCCGCGCTTGGGGAGAGACCCAGTACTTC. The chain links TRBV6-1 to TRBJ2-5; unclear D gene. Germline assignment: CDR1 MNHNS and CDR2 SASEGT. This CDR3 region has 13 residues. Trimming took off 6 bases at V and 4 bases at J, with 12 bases between the two ends.